Sequencing of this TCR beta chain was carried out in a study of beta chain features in type 1 diabetes. Broader study findings: A moderate, significant TCRB CDR3 shortening appeared in type 1 diabetes across four CD4+ subsets. Amplification by PCR could prefer shorter templates, with the same effect in patients and controls.

Per germline, CDR1 MNHEY and CDR2 SVGAGI. This CDR3 is built from 14 residues. The V and J ends lost 0 bases and 6 bases respectively, with 11 bases between them. Investigators reverse transcribed all isolated RNA, so they sequenced expressed TCRB transcripts. Measured with immunoSEQ multiplex PCR; TCRdb has only the in-frame clones, and not every one. The sample lists under 450,000 clones; approximately 15% were seen once. This clone has a handful of counts. The antigen remains undetermined. It was via CD45RO/CCR7/CD25/CD127/CD95/CD27 that CD4+ naive, central memory, regulatory and stem cell-like memory cells were sorted.

This rearrangement joins TRBV6-5 to TRBJ2-5; D might be TRBD1 (5 bases). The sample comprised naive CD4+ T cells from blood. This sequence originates from a man younger than 40 in good health. Here the CDR3 reads CASSYSTVEKTQYF. The CDR3 nucleotides read TGTGCCAGCAGTTACTCGACAGTTGAGAAGACCCAGTACTTC.